The next 30 T cell receptor beta chains were all read from a single sample in a study of vaccination and CD4 T cells after COVID-19. Time point described: late sampling 161 to 241 days after vaccination in three convalescent patients. Treatment specified: approximately 10-day PBMC culture with coronavirus spike peptide pools or control peptides (ViraFEST assay). An Oncomine TCR Beta short-read assay was used to sequence the DNA from cultured CD4+ T cells. Each CDR3 protein is one row after TCRdb ran MiXCR on the PCR reads. The sample lists 20,000 to 30,000 distinct CDR3 sequences, about 29% seen once, with under 3.5% in the top ten. The antigens for these receptors are not known. Sequences were derived from CD4+ T cells from blood, cultured in vitro, sampled about 7 months after SARS-CoV-2 vaccination. The receptors come from a human donor who had recovered from COVID-19.

V and J are TRBV20-1 and TRBJ2-1, with 10 bases lining up with TRBD2. Losses at the gene ends were 0 bases for V and 8 bases for J; bases not matched to a gene: 4. The germline V gene encodes CDR1 DFQATT and CDR2 SNEGSKA (reference sequence). The CDR3 runs 14 residues. CDR3 protein: CSAREAGGGYEQFF. For the CDR3, the DNA is TGCAGTGCTAGAGAAGCGGGAGGGGGCTATGAGCAGTTCTTC.

This clonotype has just a few counts. This chain uses TRBV28 with TRBJ1-2; TRBD1 might be the D (6 bases). V was pared by 1 base and J by 5 bases, with 17 bases between. The CDR3 sequence is 16 residues long. Germline CDR1 is MDHEN and CDR2 is SYDVKM. The CDR3 DNA follows: TGTGCCAGCAGTTTATCGGGTGGGGGCAGGGGATATGGCTACACCTTC. This gives the protein CASSLSGGGRGYGYTF.

Only a few counts were recorded for this clonotype. The chain uses TRBV20-1 and TRBJ2-3; 8 bases agree with TRBD1. Germline V lookup: CDR1 DFQATT, CDR2 SNEGSKA (reference sequence). This CDR3 has 15 amino acids. The V and J ends lost 6 bases and 1 base, in that order; junction bases with no gene match: 9. For the CDR3, the DNA is TGCAGTGCCCGAGAAACGGGACAGGGCACAGATACGCAGTATTTT. It codes for CSARETGQGTDTQYF.

The J gene is TRBJ2-7, the V gene TRBV28; 12 bases align to TRBD2. This CDR3 has 17 residues. CDR1 is MDHEN and CDR2 is SYDVKM in the germline V gene. The trim removed 1 base at V and 4 bases at J, leaving 8 bases unmatched. CDR3 protein: CASSLFAPSGRAYEQYF. The CDR3 DNA reads TGTGCCAGCAGTTTATTCGCCCCTAGCGGGAGGGCTTACGAGCAGTACTTC.

CDR3 residues: CASSIDASRGVIYGYTF. The CDR3 coding sequence is TGTGCCAGTAGTATAGACGCATCCAGGGGCGTCATCTATGGCTACACCTTC. The chain uses TRBV19 and TRBJ1-2, with TRBD1 as a possible D gene (6 bases). CDR1 and CDR2 (germline): LNHDA, SQIVND (reference sequence). CDR3 length: 17 residues. V shed 0 bases and J shed 4 bases, with 18 bases lying between them.

This chain connects TRBV19 to TRBJ2-6, with D uncertain. The CDR3 spans 15 residues. Trimming took 3 bases from V and 0 from J, leaving 6 bases between them. Germline CDR1 reads LNHDA; CDR2 reads SQIVND (reference sequence). The CDR3 bases are TGTGCCAGTAGTATCTACGGCTCTGGGGCCAACGTCCTGACTTTC. It translates to CASSIYGSGANVLTF.

By share, this clonotype counts as medium-sized. The chain recombines TRBV21-1 with TRBJ2-1; TRBD1 was called by the table and not checked on the DNA. TRBV21-1 is termed a pseudogene. CDR3 length equals 17 residues. The CDR3 DNA follows: TGTGCCAGCAGCAAAGGAGGTGGGGCGGGACACCACAATGAGCAGTTCTTC. Translation: CASSKGGGAGHHNEQFF.

V gene TRBV4-3 combines with J gene TRBJ1-2; D is unresolved. The CDR3 spans 15 residues. V was trimmed by 6 bases and J by 2 bases, leaving 16 bases between them. Germline loops: CDR1 LGHNA, CDR2 YSLEER. CDR3 residues: CASSRTLGMNYGYTF. In DNA, the CDR3 is TGCGCCAGCAGTCGCACCCTCGGCATGAACTATGGCTACACCTTC.

The rearrangement uses TRBV20-1 and TRBJ2-6, with D unclear. Germline V gene lookup returns CDR1 DFQATT and CDR2 SNEGSKA (reference sequence). This CDR3 is built from 14 residues. V was clipped by 5 bases and J by 0 bases, with 8 bases between them. The CDR3 region is CSAESGSGANVLTF. As DNA, the CDR3 is TGCAGTGCTGAGTCCGGCTCTGGGGCCAACGTCCTGACTTTC.

This clonotype was observed a few times. The rearrangement links TRBV7-9 to TRBJ2-1; no clear D. The CDR3 is 11 residues long. Germline CDR1 and CDR2: SEHNR and FQNEAQ (reference sequence). Trimming pared 5 bases from V and 8 bases from J, leaving 7 bases between. CDR3 sequence reads: CASSGVDEQFF. The CDR3 DNA reads as TGTGCCAGCAGCGGAGTCGATGAGCAGTTCTTC. Drawing the rest from reference TRBV7-9 and TRBJ2-1, the complete variable domain is DTGVSQNPRHKITKRGQNVTFRCDPISEHNRLYWYRQTLGQGPEFLTYFQNEAQLEKSRLLSDRFSAERPKGSFSTLEIQRTEQGDSAMYLCASSGVDEQFFGPGTRLTVL.

This chain links TRBV11-2 with TRBJ2-7; no firm D call. CDR1 is SGHAT, CDR2 FQNNGV, per germline. Between the trimmed V and J ends, which lost 0 bases and 0 bases, there was a span of 12 bases. The CDR3 length is 16 residues. In DNA, the CDR3 is TGTGCCAGCAGCTTAGATCGCGGCATGAGCTCCTACGAGCAGTACTTC. This sequence encodes CASSLDRGMSSYEQYF.

This clonotype has a handful of counts. The V gene is TRBV10-3, the J gene TRBJ2-1; 14 positions agree with TRBD2. The CDR3 loop spans 14 amino acids. V gave up 10 bases and J gave up 8 bases; unmatched junction bases: 7. Germline lookup yields CDR1 ENHRY and CDR2 SYGVKD. DNA of the CDR3: TGTGCCACCAGAGGGACTAGCGGGAGCGATGAGCAGTTCTTC. The encoded protein is CATRGTSGSDEQFF.

This clonotype turned up a few times. The chain has TRBV15 and TRBJ1-6, with a weak D call TRBD1 (5 bases). Trimming took off 3 bases at V and 7 bases at J, with 10 bases between the two ends. CDR3 length: 14 amino acids. Germline assignment: CDR1 LNHNV and CDR2 YYDKDF (reference sequence). CDR3 in DNA: TGTGCCACCAGCAGGACAGCTGAAAATTCACCCCTCCACTTT. Its protein product is CATSRTAENSPLHF.

This clonotype has only a few counts. J is TRBJ2-3 and V is TRBV20-1; 7 bases match TRBD2. Germline-derived CDR1 and CDR2 are DFQATT and SNEGSKA (reference sequence). There are 13 residues in the CDR3. The V gene end was trimmed by 4 bases and the J gene end by 8 bases; junction bases not matched to a gene: 9. Written as DNA, the CDR3 is TGCAGTGCTATTGTCTGGGGGGGAGGTACGCAGTATTTT. Its protein is CSAIVWGGGTQYF.

CDR3 region: CASSTGLAGAYEQYF. CDR3 nucleotides: TGTGCCAGCAGCACCGGACTAGCGGGAGCCTACGAGCAGTACTTC. This rearrangement joins TRBV28 to TRBJ2-7; TRBD2 agrees at 13 bases. The trim removed 6 bases at V and 2 bases at J, leaving 4 bases unmatched. Per the germline V gene, CDR1 is MDHEN and CDR2 is SYDVKM. The CDR3 is made up of 15 amino acids.

Sample share makes this clonotype medium-sized. The chain recombines TRBV7-8 with TRBJ1-5; D perhaps matches TRBD1 (5 bases). CDR3 length: 15 residues. V was shortened by 1 base and J by 3 bases, with 10 bases between the two germline ends. Germline values: CDR1 SGHVS, CDR2 FQNEAQ. This CDR3 is CASSLGGRTNQPQHF. The CDR3 DNA reads TGTGCCAGCAGCTTAGGGGGACGGACCAATCAGCCCCAGCATTTT.

This clonotype was observed a handful of times. J is TRBJ2-7 and V is TRBV7-9; D may be TRBD2 (6 bases). The germline V and J ends were trimmed by 5 bases and 2 bases, with 13 bases remaining between them. The CDR3 contains 14 residues. Per germline, CDR1 SEHNR and CDR2 FQNEAQ (reference sequence). The chain's CDR3 is CASSRSGGAYEQYF. The DNA for the CDR3 is TGTGCCAGCAGCCGCTCCGGAGGGGCCTACGAGCAGTACTTC.

This rearrangement joins TRBV6-2 or TRBV6-3 to TRBJ1-6; D remains unclear. In germline, CDR1 is MNHEY, CDR2 SVGEGT. The CDR3 runs to 12 residues. Trimming shortened V by 2 bases and J by 7 bases, and 3 bases separated the two germline ends. Written as DNA, the CDR3 is TGTGCCAGCAGTTACGCCAATTCACCCCTCCACTTT. Its protein is CASSYANSPLHF.

This clonotype was seen more than once but under ten times. The gene calls are TRBV6-4 and TRBJ1-6; D is possibly TRBD1 (5 bases). The V end was cut by 3 bases, the J end by 9 bases, with 9 bases between. Germline loops: CDR1 MRHNA, CDR2 SNTAGT. The CDR3 length is 13 residues. Written as DNA, the CDR3 is TGTGCCAGCAGTGAAGGGGAAAGTTCACCCCTCCACTTT. It is translated as CASSEGESSPLHF.

The chain employs TRBV14 and TRBJ2-7; TRBD1 is a possible D gene (6 bases). V lost 3 bases, J lost 1 base, and 10 bases lay in between. This CDR3 spans 14 amino acids. The germline CDR1 and CDR2 sequences are SGHDN and FVKESK. The CDR3 region is CASSHGQRSYEQYF. The CDR3 DNA follows: TGTGCCAGCAGCCACGGACAGAGATCCTACGAGCAGTACTTC.

This clonotype has only a few counts. This chain connects TRBV20-1 to TRBJ2-7; 8 nucleotides line up with TRBD1. This CDR3 is 12 amino acids long. V lost 6 bases to trimming and J lost 7 bases; unmatched junction nucleotides: 8. Germline V gene data show CDR1 as DFQATT and CDR2 as SNEGSKA (reference sequence). The CDR3 loop is CSAGQGAREQYF. CDR3 DNA: TGCAGTGCCGGGCAGGGGGCTCGGGAGCAGTACTTC.

The J gene is TRBJ2-1, the V gene TRBV19; 7 nucleotides match TRBD2. The CDR3 contains 15 residues. The ends lost 7 bases at V and 0 bases at J; junction bases unmatched: 6. Per the germline V gene, CDR1 is LNHDA and CDR2 is SQIVND (reference sequence). DNA for the CDR3: TGTGCCAGTACCATGACTAGCAGCTCCTACAATGAGCAGTTCTTC. It translates to CASTMTSSSYNEQFF.

The chain combines TRBV15 with TRBJ2-3; D is unresolved. CDR1 LNHNV and CDR2 YYDKDF come from the germline V gene (reference sequence). The CDR3 covers 16 residues. With 9 bases removed from V and 0 bases from J, the gap between germline ends came to 19 bases. The CDR3 is CATKGRSRPSTDTQYF. The CDR3 DNA reads as TGTGCCACTAAGGGCCGTAGCAGACCTAGCACAGATACGCAGTATTTT.

J is TRBJ1-5 and V is TRBV19, with D possibly being TRBD1 (5 bases). CDR1 is LNHDA and CDR2 is SQIVND in the germline V gene (reference sequence). The CDR3 length is 16 residues. V was clipped by 4 bases and J by 1 base, with 14 bases between them. DNA of the CDR3: TGTGCCAGTAGTAGCACCATGAGGGGAAGCAATCAGCCCCAGCATTTT. Amino acid sequence: CASSSTMRGSNQPQHF.

This clonotype was picked up a small number of times. The chain uses TRBV6-1 and TRBJ2-5; the match to TRBD2 covers 7 bases. Trimming removed 6 bases from V and 7 bases from J; junction bases left unmatched: 14. This CDR3 region has 15 residues. The V gene's germline CDR1 is MNHNS and CDR2 SASEGT. The CDR3 here is CASSQGLSGMGTQYF. In DNA form, the CDR3 reads TGTGCCAGCAGCCAGGGACTATCGGGGATGGGGACCCAGTACTTC.

This clonotype has just one count. This chain connects TRBV2 to TRBJ1-4; the D is unclear. This CDR3 is built from 10 residues. Germline assignment: CDR1 SNHLY and CDR2 FYNNEI. The V end was cut by 3 bases, the J end by 11 bases, with 4 bases between. This CDR3 reads CASSEDKLFF. The CDR3 coding sequence is TGTGCCAGCAGTGAGGACAAACTGTTTTTT.

The chain recombines TRBV10-2 with TRBJ2-7; 10 bases align to TRBD1. Germline CDR1 and CDR2: WSHSY and SAAADI. V was pared by 6 bases and J by 1 base, with 6 bases of the junction left unmatched. CDR3 length: 15 residues. The CDR3 here is CASRPTGGGSYEQYF. The CDR3 DNA follows: TGCGCCAGCAGACCGACAGGGGGCGGATCCTACGAGCAGTACTTC.

This rearrangement joins TRBV7-2 to TRBJ1-2; no clear D gene. V was cut by 2 bases and J by 4 bases, with 14 bases left in between. Per the germline V gene, CDR1 is SGHTA and CDR2 is FQGNSA. The CDR3 consists of 15 residues. In DNA, the CDR3 is TGTGCCAGCAGCTTAAGCGGCAGCCAGGTCTATGGCTACACCTTC. Translating gives CASSLSGSQVYGYTF.

The gene calls are TRBV20-1 and TRBJ2-2; 8 nucleotides match TRBD1. The trim removed 0 bases at V and 4 bases at J, leaving 7 bases unmatched. CDR3 length equals 16 residues. Per the germline V gene, CDR1 is DFQATT and CDR2 is SNEGSKA (reference sequence). The CDR3 DNA is TGCAGTGCTAGAGACGGGGACAGGCCGGGCACCGGGGAGCTGTTTTTT. Protein sequence: CSARDGDRPGTGELFF.

This clonotype was counted only a few times. The chain recombines TRBV7-2 with TRBJ2-3; D gene ambiguous. CDR1 is SGHTA, CDR2 FQGNSA, per germline. This CDR3 has 13 residues. V lost 2 bases, J lost 6 bases, and 9 bases lay in between. CDR3 DNA sequence: TGTGCCAGCAGCTTAAATCTAAGGGATACGCAGTATTTT. This translates into CASSLNLRDTQYF.